Listed below are T cell receptor beta chains from one sample, sequenced in a study of blood T cells in healthy people across ages. MiXCR, applied by TCRdb to the 5' RACE reads, yields one record per CDR3 protein. The data contain some 1.5 million distinct CDR3 sequences, less than 45% of them singletons. Material: blood. All receptors come from a woman under 30 in good health. Each CDR3 is given with its conserved first and last residue.

V	J	CDR3
TRBV30	TRBJ1-1	CAWRGPLGTEAFF
TRBV19	TRBJ1-6	CASSIGASGPLHF
TRBV20-1	TRBJ1-6	CSAEGVRNSPLHF
TRBV4-3	TRBJ1-4	CASSQDRGTGNEKLFF
TRBV7-2	TRBJ2-1	CASSLAQGKYEQFF
TRBV5-1	TRBJ1-1	CASSRQVMSTEAFF
TRBV4-3	TRBJ2-5	CASSQQTSHGYNEQYF
TRBV4-2	TRBJ1-5	CASSSLAGTGNQPQHF
TRBV24-1	TRBJ2-1	CATSDRLAGAYNEQFF
TRBV7-2	TRBJ2-3	CASIRLAGADTQYF
TRBV10-3	TRBJ1-1	CAISESRTGARNTEAFF
TRBV6-5	TRBJ1-2	CASGTGGFYGYTF
TRBV4-3	TRBJ2-7	CASSQAGTAPYEQYF
TRBV20-1	TRBJ2-6	CSAFQSSGANVLTF
TRBV7-9	TRBJ1-4	CASSSGDGNEKLFF
TRBV10-3	TRBJ2-3	CAISPGTSGRSDTQYF
TRBV28	TRBJ1-5	CASSFLARLSNQPQHF
TRBV7-9	TRBJ2-2	CASSLYGGGANTGELFF
TRBV14	TRBJ2-7	CASSQADGPEQYF
TRBV29-1	TRBJ1-2	CSVDYGQSYGYTF
TRBV18	TRBJ2-5	CASSPGSRGETQYF
TRBV7-9	TRBJ1-1	CASSLSWDSWQAFF
TRBV24-1	TRBJ2-1	CATSSRERRHEQFF
TRBV20-1	TRBJ2-7	CSARETSGTYEQYF
TRBV7-2	TRBJ2-3	CASRTHGQGLDTQYF
TRBV20-1	TRBJ1-4	CSARVQGHEKLFF
TRBV27	TRBJ2-7	CASSATGGPTYEQYF
TRBV9	TRBJ1-2	CASSVHGTIGYTF
TRBV4-3	TRBJ2-1	CASSQDLRGAGGPDEQFF
TRBV11-2	TRBJ2-5	CASSSQLRAAQETQYF
TRBV18	TRBJ2-3	CASSTRRTSTDTQYF
TRBV6-1	TRBJ1-5	CASSFGTGDHQPQHF
TRBV5-6	.	CASSGKGGTYEQYF